This T cell receptor beta chain came from a study of shared clonotypes between healthy human individuals. General study points: Donor clonotype sharing was expected to depend on sequencing depth.

Generated by immunoSEQ multiplex PCR, the TCRdb table keeps only in-frame clones and is missing some. The repertoire includes roughly 650,000 clones, approximately 97% of them detected once, and approximately 0.057% sits in the top ten. Investigators divided CD4+ cells into CD45RA+ naive and CD45RA-negative memory subsets. Turning to this clone: Its antigen is not identified.

CDR3 size: 12 residues. Germline V gene lookup returns CDR1 GTSNPN and CDR2 SVGIG (reference sequence). Trimming took 2 bases from V and 2 from J, leaving 6 bases between them. Sequenced: naive CD4+ T cells sorted from blood. Indicated subset: CD45RA+ positively selected. The chain employs TRBV30 and TRBJ2-5; D uncertain. The origin of this receptor is a young woman in good health. The CDR3 is CAWSLTQETQYF. CDR3 DNA sequence: TGTGCCTGGAGTTTGACGCAAGAGACCCAGTACTTC. Together with reference TRBV30 and TRBJ2-5, the CDR3 gives the full variable domain: SQTIHQWPATLVQPVGSPLSLECTVEGTSNPNLYWYRQAAGRGLQLLFYSVGIGQISSEVPQNLSASRPQDRQFILSSKKLLLSDSGFYLCAWSLTQETQYFGPGTRLLVL.